These 29 T cell receptor beta chains were sequenced from one sample in a study of T-cell memory formation after mild COVID-19. A single record per CDR3 protein comes from TCRdb applying MiXCR to the 5' RACE reads. The sample records fewer than 300,000 distinct CDR3 sequences, roughly 17% being singletons. Sequenced input: PBMCs or a T cell subset sorted from them (not recorded which). The receptors were sampled from a man aged 18 to 35 who had mild COVID-19 (a few samples of this study predate the infection). Cell type and time point are not known.

The chain combines TRBV4-2 with TRBJ2-2, with D unresolved. V gave up 8 bases and J gave up 3 bases, with 13 bases separating them. CDR3 length equals 14 residues. Germline CDR1 reads LGHNA; CDR2 reads YNFKEQ. CDR3: CASGSDRHTGELFF. CDR3 DNA: TGTGCCAGCGGTTCGGACCGACACACCGGGGAGCTGTTTTTT.

This clonotype has only a few counts. The V call is TRBV7-2, the J call TRBJ2-1; D is unresolved. The V end lost 3 bases, the J end lost 4 bases, and 16 bases lay between the germline ends. In germline, CDR1 is SGHTA, CDR2 FQGNSA. This CDR3 comprises 16 residues. The chain's CDR3 is CASSLSPPTVYNEQFF. The CDR3, as DNA: TGTGCCAGCAGCTTGAGCCCCCCGACCGTATACAATGAGCAGTTCTTC.

This clonotype came up a few times. The chain employs TRBV28 and TRBJ2-1; no clear D. V was shortened by 2 bases and J by 10 bases, with 15 bases between the two germline ends. The CDR3 runs 14 residues. In germline, CDR1 is MDHEN, CDR2 SYDVKM. CDR3 amino acids: CASSLEVRTAEQFF. Here the CDR3 DNA reads TGTGCCAGCAGTTTAGAAGTTCGGACGGCCGAGCAGTTCTTC.

This clonotype was observed a handful of times. The chain recombines TRBV7-2 with TRBJ2-2; a possible D gene is TRBD2 (7 bases). Germline V gene data show CDR1 as SGHTA and CDR2 as FQGNSA. CDR3 length: 15 residues. V lost 5 bases and J lost 5, with 15 bases in between. The CDR3 sequence: CASSPWGGGTGELFF. CDR3 in DNA: TGTGCCAGCAGCCCGTGGGGGGGCGGAACCGGGGAGCTGTTTTTT.

This clonotype was counted between two and nine times. The V and J genes are TRBV29-1 and TRBJ1-1, with D maybe TRBD1 (5 bases). Looked up from germline, CDR1 is SQVTM and CDR2 is ANQGSEA. The CDR3 is 16 residues long. V lost 7 bases to trimming and J lost 4 bases, with 25 bases between them. The CDR3 spells CSALGGGQRLRTEAFF. The CDR3 DNA is TGCAGCGCCTTGGGGGGTGGCCAGAGGCTTCGCACTGAAGCTTTCTTT. The full variable domain, its missing parts supplied by reference TRBV29-1 and TRBJ1-1, is SAVISQKPSRDICQRGTSLTIQCQVDSQVTMMFWYRQQPGQSLTLIATANQGSEATYESGFVIDKFPISRPNLTFSTLTVSNMSPEDSSIYLCSALGGGQRLRTEAFFGQGTRLTVV.

This chain links TRBV14 with TRBJ2-1; D not resolved. Per the germline V gene, CDR1 is SGHDN and CDR2 is FVKESK. Trimming removed 3 bases from V and 10 bases from J, with 10 bases in between. The CDR3 has 12 residues. CDR3 coding DNA: TGTGCCAGCAGCCAGGTTTTAAGGGAGCAGTTCTTC. Encoded protein: CASSQVLREQFF.

This clonotype came up a few times. The chain joins TRBV6-2 or TRBV6-3 to TRBJ2-7; maybe TRBD1 (6 bases). The CDR3 sequence is 15 residues long. The germline V and J ends were trimmed by 2 bases and 3 bases, with 14 bases remaining between them. The germline gives CDR1 MNHEY, CDR2 SVGEGT. The chain's CDR3 is CASSYVPGQIYEQYV. The CDR3 DNA sequence: TGTGCCAGCAGTTACGTTCCAGGACAGATCTACGAGCAGTACGTC.

DNA for the CDR3: TGTGCCAGCAGTTACGATGAGAATCAGCCCCAGCATTTT. Translated, it gives CASSYDENQPQHF. The chain links TRBV6-5 to TRBJ1-5; D gene ambiguous. Trimming removed 2 bases from V and 4 bases from J, with 6 bases in between. Germline V gene sequence: CDR1 MNHEY, CDR2 SVGAGI. This CDR3 contains 13 residues.

In this sample, this clonotype turned up a few times. The chain links TRBV20-1 to TRBJ1-1; D call uncertain. Germline CDR1 DFQATT, CDR2 SNEGSKA (reference sequence). V shed 3 bases and J shed 10 bases, with 12 bases lying between them. The CDR3 runs to 11 residues. The CDR3 reads CSASTVHRAFF. CDR3 coding DNA: TGCAGTGCTAGTACAGTCCATAGAGCTTTCTTT.

The gene calls are TRBV5-6 and TRBJ2-5; TRBD1 agrees at 7 bases. J gave up 0 bases and V 1 base, and 9 bases lay outside the gene matches. The CDR3 covers 17 residues. Germline lookup yields CDR1 SGHDT and CDR2 YYEEEE. CDR3 in DNA: TGTGCCAGCAGCTTGCTGATAGGGGGCTCGGACCAAGAGACCCAGTACTTC. Amino acid sequence: CASSLLIGGSDQETQYF.

This clonotype has more than one count but fewer than ten. The V gene is TRBV24-1, the J gene TRBJ2-5; TRBD1 is a possible D gene (5 bases). Germline CDR1 reads KGHDR; CDR2 reads SFDVKD. The CDR3 is made up of 15 amino acids. Deletions cut 3 bases from V and 0 bases from J, with 10 bases between. The CDR3 region is CATSDATGYQETQYF. The CDR3 DNA sequence: TGTGCCACCAGTGATGCTACAGGTTACCAAGAGACCCAGTACTTC.

V gene TRBV15 combines with J gene TRBJ1-1; D not resolved. The CDR3 contains 14 residues. V was cut by 2 bases and J by 7 bases, with 14 bases left in between. Germline V gives CDR1 LNHNV, CDR2 YYDKDF (reference sequence). DNA for the CDR3: TGTGCCACCAGCAGACCCGAGTGGGCAGATGAAGCTTTCTTT. Protein product: CATSRPEWADEAFF.

Comments on this clonotype: An end of the junction differs from the germline gene, which may be a read error. The chain employs TRBV11-2 and TRBJ1-1; D possibly corresponds to TRBD1 (6 bases). This CDR3 is built from 13 residues. The germline V gene encodes CDR1 SGHAT and CDR2 FQNNGV. The CDR3 loop reads CASSFSMTGAALF. CDR3 in DNA: TGTGCCAGCAGTTTCTCTATGACGGGGGCAGCTTTATTT. Filled out from reference TRBV11-2 and TRBJ1-1, the complete variable domain reads EAGVAQSPRYKIIEKRQSVAFWCNPISGHATLYWYQQILGQGPKLLIQFQNNGVVDDSQLPKDRFSAERLKGVDSTLKIQPAKLEDSAVYLCASSFSMTGAALFGQGTRLTVV.

This clonotype showed up just a few times. The chain carries TRBV28 and TRBJ1-2; no clear D gene. This CDR3 comprises 12 residues. Per the germline V gene, CDR1 is MDHEN and CDR2 is SYDVKM. The V gene lost 7 bases and the J gene lost 5 bases, with 11 bases spanning the gap. For the CDR3, the DNA is TGTGCCAGCACTAAACAGCATTATGGCTACACCTTC. Its protein is CASTKQHYGYTF.

The chain is built from TRBV7-2 and TRBJ1-4; no firm D call. Per the germline V gene, CDR1 is SGHTA and CDR2 is FQGNSA. The CDR3 is 13 residues long. Trimming removed 2 bases from V and 5 bases from J, with 6 bases in between. The CDR3 sequence is CASSLLRNEKLFF. The CDR3 DNA reads TGTGCCAGCAGCTTACTAAGGAATGAAAAACTGTTTTTT.

The V gene is TRBV12-3 or TRBV12-4, the J gene TRBJ1-2, with TRBD1 as a possible D gene (5 bases). The V gene lost 6 bases and the J gene lost 4 bases, with 12 bases spanning the gap. The CDR3 covers 13 residues. CDR3 nucleotide sequence: TGTGCCAGCAGCCTTTTGGGGGGCTATGGCTACACCTTC. This encodes CASSLLGGYGYTF.

This clonotype has ten or more counts. The chain couples TRBV7-2 to TRBJ1-3; TRBD1 might be the D (5 bases). V lost 2 bases and J 0 bases, leaving 8 bases between the germline ends. CDR1 is SGHTA and CDR2 is FQGNSA in the germline V gene. CDR3 length equals 15 residues. CDR3 protein: CASSLRGGSGNTIYF. In nucleotides, the CDR3 is TGTGCCAGCAGCTTACGCGGGGGCTCTGGAAACACCATATATTTT.

The CDR3 coding sequence is TGTGCCAGCAGTTTAGCGGGGGGAAAAAACATTCAGTACTTC. Translation: CASSLAGGKNIQYF. The chain employs TRBV12-3 or TRBV12-4 and TRBJ2-4, with a weak D call TRBD2 (6 bases). V was pared by 0 bases and J by 4 bases, with 7 bases between. The CDR3 is 14 amino acids.

This clonotype was detected ten times or more. The chain is built from TRBV4-1 and TRBJ2-3; no clear D gene. Germline CDR1 is MGHRA and CDR2 is YSYEKL. Trimming removed 5 bases at V and 1 base at J, with 7 bases between. This CDR3 is 13 amino acids long. CDR3 loop: CASSGRRTDTQYF. The CDR3 DNA reads as TGCGCCAGCAGCGGCAGGCGCACAGATACGCAGTATTTT.

The chain recombines TRBV5-1 with TRBJ2-3; D uncertain. There are 14 residues in the CDR3. CDR1 is SGHRS and CDR2 is YFSETQ in the germline V gene. V was trimmed by 3 bases and J by 1 base, leaving 9 bases between them. CDR3 nucleotides: TGCGCCAGCAGCTCAAACAGTCGCACAGATACGCAGTATTTT. This translates into CASSSNSRTDTQYF.

This clonotype was seen more than once but under ten times. The chain has TRBV7-2 and TRBJ1-4, with D unresolved. The CDR3 runs 15 residues. V was shortened by 5 bases and J by 1 base, with 11 bases between the two germline ends. Germline CDR1 reads SGHTA; CDR2 reads FQGNSA. CDR3: CASSKGRVTNEKLFF. In nucleotides, the CDR3 is TGTGCCAGCAGCAAAGGCCGAGTAACTAATGAAAAACTGTTTTTT.

The CDR3 DNA follows: TGTGCCAGCAGTCCCACGGGGGGCTTGGGGGAGACCCAGTACTTC. Translation: CASSPTGGLGETQYF. This rearrangement joins TRBV12-3 or TRBV12-4 to TRBJ2-5; the D gene is possibly TRBD2 (7 bases). The CDR3 has 15 residues. V was clipped by 5 bases and J by 5 bases, with 18 bases between them.

The rearrangement uses TRBV7-6 and TRBJ1-5, with a possible D match to TRBD1 (5 bases). V shed 0 bases and J shed 2 bases, with 14 bases lying between them. The V gene's germline CDR1 is SGHVS and CDR2 FNYEAQ. The CDR3 is made up of 17 amino acids. Here the CDR3 reads CASSLAGPSSGNQPQHF. CDR3 in DNA: TGTGCCAGCAGCTTAGCGGGACCCTCGAGCGGCAATCAGCCCCAGCATTTT.

This clonotype came up a few times. The rearrangement joins TRBV20-1 to TRBJ2-2; D unclear. Trimming stripped 1 base from V and 6 bases from J, with 12 bases between. This CDR3 comprises 14 residues. The V gene's germline CDR1 is DFQATT and CDR2 SNEGSKA (reference sequence). The CDR3 bases are TGCAGTGCTAGAGTACGGGTCGCATCCGGGGAGCTGTTTTTT. Translated, it gives CSARVRVASGELFF.

This clonotype was seen a handful of times. The rearrangement joins TRBV12-3 or TRBV12-4 to TRBJ2-5, with a tentative D call TRBD1 (6 bases). This CDR3 spans 16 amino acids. Trimming removed 5 bases from V and 4 bases from J, with 20 bases in between. CDR3 loop: CASSLSSPGAGETQYF. CDR3 in DNA: TGTGCCAGCAGTCTTTCTAGCCCAGGGGCGGGAGAGACCCAGTACTTC.

The table lists this clonotype with a few counts. The rearrangement links TRBV20-1 to TRBJ2-3; possibly TRBD2 for D (6 bases). Germline values: CDR1 DFQATT, CDR2 SNEGSKA (reference sequence). The CDR3 has 13 residues. V lost 6 bases to trimming and J lost 1 base, with 11 bases between them. The CDR3 DNA reads TGCAGTGCCAAGGGACTTGGCACAGATACGCAGTATTTT. Translation gives CSAKGLGTDTQYF.

This clonotype was seen more than once but under ten times. The rearrangement uses TRBV5-6 and TRBJ2-3; possible D gene TRBD1, 5 bases. Germline V gene data show CDR1 as SGHDT and CDR2 as YYEEEE. The CDR3 contains 16 residues. Between the trimmed V and J ends, which lost 4 bases and 0 bases, there was a span of 15 bases. The CDR3: CASSLIQGTSTDTQYF. The CDR3 DNA is TGTGCCAGCAGCCTGATCCAGGGTACTAGCACAGATACGCAGTATTTT.

This clonotype has just a few counts. This chain uses TRBV28 with TRBJ1-2; perhaps TRBD1 as D (5 bases). In germline, CDR1 is MDHEN, CDR2 SYDVKM. V lost 2 bases and J 8 bases, leaving 12 bases between the germline ends. The CDR3 contains 13 residues. CDR3 amino acids: CASSLQGRRGYTF. CDR3 nucleotides: TGTGCCAGCAGTTTACAGGGACGACGGGGCTACACCTTC.

There are a few counts of this clonotype. This chain links TRBV6-2 or TRBV6-3 with TRBJ1-3; TRBD1 might be the D (5 bases). V was cut by 0 bases and J by 1 base, with 19 bases left in between. CDR1 and CDR2 from the germline V gene are MNHEY and SVGEGT. The length of the CDR3 is 19 residues. The CDR3 coding sequence is TGTGCCAGCAGTTACTCGACGGGGCAGAACAGAATTTCTGGAAACACCATATATTTT. Translated: CASSYSTGQNRISGNTIYF.